Reported below is one TCR beta chain. The antigen is unknown. This sample is part of a study of OX40 agonist ivuxolimab in advanced cancers. Turning to the study itself: Patients were infused with ivuxolimab every 2 weeks at 0.01 to 10 mg/kg. Three patients, one with hepatocellular carcinoma and two with cutaneous melanoma, responded partially.

Study results and caveats: Not determined was the antigen specificity of the expanded peripheral T cells. On average, a greater number of expanded clones characterised CD8+ T cells relative to CD4+.

The CDR3 totals 15 residues. The germline CDR1 and CDR2 sequences are SGHAT and FQNNGV. V lost 3 bases and J 2 bases, leaving 14 bases between the germline ends. The repertoire was sequenced with immunoSEQ multiplex PCR; TCRdb's copy has only in-frame clones and lacks some. The table lists tens of thousands of clones, around 85% of them singletons. This chain joins TRBV11-2 and TRBJ2-7; no reliable D call. The source of this sequence is an adult with an advanced solid tumor such as melanoma, head and neck, liver or kidney cancer. This sample comprised CD4+ or CD8+ T cells sorted from blood, obtained in a trial of the OX40 agonist ivuxolimab. CDR3 in DNA: TGTGCCAGCAGCTTCGTTCACAAACTCCCCTACGAGCAGTACTTC. It is translated as CASSFVHKLPYEQYF.